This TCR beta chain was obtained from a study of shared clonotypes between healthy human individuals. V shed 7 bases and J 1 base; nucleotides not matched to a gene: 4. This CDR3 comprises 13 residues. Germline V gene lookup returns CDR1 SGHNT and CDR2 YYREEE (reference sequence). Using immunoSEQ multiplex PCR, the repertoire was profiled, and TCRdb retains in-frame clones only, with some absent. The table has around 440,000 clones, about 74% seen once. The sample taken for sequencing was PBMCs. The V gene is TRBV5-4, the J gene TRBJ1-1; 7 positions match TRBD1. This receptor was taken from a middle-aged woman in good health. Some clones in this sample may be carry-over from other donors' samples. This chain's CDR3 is CASGWTGNTEAFF. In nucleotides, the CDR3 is TGTGCCAGCGGCTGGACAGGGAACACTGAAGCTTTCTTT.